The text below deals with one TCR beta chain. Its antigen is currently unknown. CDR1 and CDR2 from the germline V gene are LNHDA and SQIVND (reference sequence). This CDR3 comprises 17 residues. V dropped 3 bases and J dropped 3 bases, with 18 bases sitting between them. This entry belongs to a study of neoadjuvant nivolumab and ipilimumab in lung cancer. Here immunoSEQ multiplex PCR was the method, and the copy in TCRdb shows in-frame clones only, minus some. Of about 18,000 clones detected, around three quarters appear once; the ten largest clones hold under 9.5%. Study results and caveats: Higher pretherapy blood TCR richness went with higher resected-tumor richness.

This clonotype was obtained from an adult with non-small cell lung cancer. This chain connects TRBV19 to TRBJ1-5; D ambiguous. The material was tumor tissue, obtained after neoadjuvant nivolumab, alone or with ipilimumab, at or shortly before surgery. This chain's CDR3 is CASSMPPGGSNNQPQHF. In DNA, the CDR3 is TGTGCCAGTAGTATGCCCCCAGGAGGGAGCAACAATCAGCCCCAGCATTTT.